The next 16 T cell receptor beta chains were all read from a single sample in a study of shared clonotypes between healthy human individuals. Using immunoSEQ multiplex PCR, the repertoire was profiled, and TCRdb retains in-frame clones only, with some absent. This table has about 480,000 clones, 75% to 80% appearing once. The sequenced sample was PBMCs. The receptor set was obtained from a woman between 40 and 55 years old in good health. Some clones in this sample may be carry-over from other donors' samples.

The chain combines TRBV30 with TRBJ1-1; TRBD1 matches 9 bases. CDR1 is GTSNPN, CDR2 SVGIG, per germline (reference sequence). The V segment lost 3 bases and the J segment 6 bases; nucleotides outside the gene matches: 8. This CDR3 has 14 amino acids. The CDR3 spells CAWRIQGAIPEAFF. The CDR3 nucleotides are TGTGCCTGGAGGATACAGGGGGCCATCCCTGAAGCTTTCTTT.

The V gene is TRBV18, the J gene TRBJ1-1, with D unresolved. The CDR3 runs to 13 residues. The V gene lost 2 bases and the J gene lost 7 bases, with 11 bases spanning the gap. Germline V gene lookup returns CDR1 KGHSH and CDR2 LQKENI. CDR3 in DNA: TGTGCCAGCTCACCAGGCCTGGAGGATGAAGCTTTCTTT. It codes for CASSPGLEDEAFF. Looking up the rest from reference TRBV18 and TRBJ1-1 gives the full variable domain: NAGVMQNPRHLVRRRGQEARLRCSPMKGHSHVYWYRQLPEEGLKFMVYLQKENIIDESGMPKERFSAEFPKEGPSILRIQQVVRGDSAAYFCASSPGLEDEAFFGQGTRLTVV.

The rearrangement links TRBV15 to TRBJ2-5, with D unclear. The CDR3 is 12 residues long. The germline V and J ends were trimmed by 0 bases and 7 bases, with 6 bases remaining between them. In germline, CDR1 is LNHNV, CDR2 YYDKDF (reference sequence). The CDR3 reads CATSRDWATQYF. CDR3 nucleotide sequence: TGTGCCACCAGCAGAGATTGGGCGACCCAGTACTTC. The full variable domain, in which reference TRBV15 and TRBJ2-5 provide the parts outside the CDR3, is DAMVIQNPRYQVTQFGKPVTLSCSQTLNHNVMYWYQQKSSQAPKLLFHYYDKDFNNEADTPDNFQSRRPNTSFCFLDIRSPGLGDTAMYLCATSRDWATQYFGPGTRLLVL.

The chain combines TRBV5-4 with TRBJ2-6; 9 bases are shared with TRBD2. From germline, CDR1 is SGHNT and CDR2 YYREEE (reference sequence). This CDR3 is built from 19 residues. The V segment lost 5 bases and the J segment 4 bases; nucleotides outside the gene matches: 16. The DNA for the CDR3 is TGTGCCAGCAGGCTTAAAGAGGGCGGGAGGGCCGCGGGGGCCAACGTCCTGACTTTC. It is translated as CASRLKEGGRAAGANVLTF.

This chain uses TRBV28 with TRBJ1-3; D is uncertain. The V and J ends lost 1 base and 0 bases respectively, with 7 bases between them. Per germline, CDR1 MDHEN and CDR2 SYDVKM. The CDR3 extends over 15 amino acids. The CDR3 reads CASSLLRNSGNTIYF. The DNA for the CDR3 is TGTGCCAGCAGTTTATTACGTAACTCTGGAAACACCATATATTTT.

The sample holds a few counts of this clone. This rearrangement joins TRBV9 to TRBJ1-2, with D perhaps TRBD1 (6 bases). The germline CDR1 and CDR2 sequences are SGDLS and YYNGEE. This CDR3 spans 15 amino acids. V lost 3 bases to trimming and J lost 4 bases, with 16 bases between them. The chain's CDR3 is CASSADTTGRYGYTF. The CDR3 bases are TGTGCCAGCAGCGCAGACACAACAGGGCGCTATGGCTACACCTTC.

CDR3 nucleotide sequence: TGTGCCAGCAGTCTCCACAGGGGACCTGAAGCTTTCTTT. Amino acid sequence: CASSLHRGPEAFF. This chain connects TRBV27 to TRBJ1-1; 7 bases match TRBD1. Trimming cost V 5 bases and J 6 bases; bases outside gene matches: 6. The germline gives CDR1 MNHEY, CDR2 SMNVEV (reference sequence). CDR3 size: 13 residues.

V usage is TRBV21-1 and J usage is TRBJ2-4; the D call TRBD2 from the table was never checked on the DNA. TRBV21-1 is annotated as a pseudogene. The CDR3 totals 18 residues. The CDR3 bases are TGTGCCAGCAGCAAAGGGGGCGGGAGGGTCCTTAGTAAAAACATTCAGTACTTC. Protein product: CASSKGGGRVLSKNIQYF.

The sample holds a few counts of this clone. The chain carries TRBV9 and TRBJ1-1; D gene uncertain. CDR1 and CDR2 from the germline V gene are SGDLS and YYNGEE. V was cut by 3 bases and J by 1 base, with 10 bases left in between. This CDR3 is 14 amino acids long. The CDR3 region is CASSERVGNTEAFF. Here the CDR3 DNA reads TGTGCCAGCAGCGAGCGGGTGGGGAACACTGAAGCTTTCTTT.

Comments on this clone: This could be a read error, since a much larger clone is one nucleotide away. The conserved phenylalanine or tryptophan is not found at the CDR3 terminus, so this likely reflects a read error. This chain links TRBV28 with TRBJ1-5; 10 bases are shared with TRBD1. Per germline, CDR1 MDHEN and CDR2 SYDVKM. J gave up 5 bases and V 7 bases, and 5 bases lay outside the gene matches. The CDR3 contains 14 residues. CDR3 DNA: TGTGCCAGCACCTCCGGGACAGGGGATCAGCCCCAGCATCTT. This sequence encodes CASTSGTGDQPQHL.

This clone was picked up one time. V gene TRBV29-1 combines with J gene TRBJ1-4; D gene ambiguous. The germline gives CDR1 SQVTM, CDR2 ANQGSEA. The CDR3 runs 13 residues. Trimming cost V 4 bases and J 0 bases, with 6 bases left between them. This CDR3 is CSVAFTTNEKLFF. CDR3 DNA sequence: TGCAGCGTTGCCTTTACAACTAATGAAAAACTGTTTTTT.

This clone showed up just a few times. The V call is TRBV7-3, the J call TRBJ2-3; TRBD2 might be the D (5 bases). The germline V gene encodes CDR1 SGHTA and CDR2 FQGTGA. This CDR3 contains 14 residues. Trimming cost V 2 bases and J 5 bases, with 11 bases left between them. The DNA of the CDR3 is TGTGCCAGCAGCTTATTCACGGGGAAAGATACGCAGTATTTT. It is translated as CASSLFTGKDTQYF.

CDR3 in DNA: TGTGCCAGCTCACCAGGGCCGATCCTCGGGGGAAACACCATATATTTT. It encodes CASSPGPILGGNTIYF. This chain joins TRBV18 and TRBJ1-3; D ambiguous. This CDR3 spans 16 amino acids. V lost 2 bases and J lost 4, with 15 bases in between. Germline V gene data show CDR1 as KGHSH and CDR2 as LQKENI.

Here the CDR3 reads CASRALDRVDEQFF. The CDR3 nucleotides are TGTGCCAGCAGAGCCTTGGACAGGGTGGATGAGCAGTTCTTC. J is TRBJ2-1 and V is TRBV6-5; 8 bases fit TRBD1. The CDR3 runs 14 residues. V shed 6 bases, J shed 8 bases, and the junction held 9 bases outside the gene matches. Germline V lookup: CDR1 MNHEY, CDR2 SVGAGI.

The chain has TRBV6-5 and TRBJ2-2; D may be TRBD1 (6 bases). This CDR3 has 15 amino acids. V gave up 5 bases and J gave up 4 bases, with 14 bases separating them. Germline V gives CDR1 MNHEY, CDR2 SVGAGI. The CDR3 is CASSTTGPSTGELFF. In DNA form, the CDR3 reads TGTGCCAGCAGTACCACAGGGCCCAGCACCGGGGAGCTGTTTTTT.

The gene calls are TRBV5-1 and TRBJ1-2; no clear D. The CDR3 is made up of 14 amino acids. CDR1 SGHRS and CDR2 YFSETQ come from the germline V gene. Trimming took 0 bases from V and 8 from J, leaving 14 bases between them. The DNA for the CDR3 is TGCGCCAGCAGCTTGGGCCTCGGCCAAGGGGGCTACACCTTC. It specifies CASSLGLGQGGYTF. Looking up the rest from reference TRBV5-1 and TRBJ1-2 gives the full variable domain: KAGVTQTPRYLIKTRGQQVTLSCSPISGHRSVSWYQQTPGQGLQFLFEYFSETQRNKGNFPGRFSGRQFSNSRSEMNVSTLELGDSALYLCASSLGLGQGGYTFGSGTRLTVV.